The entry below gives a single T cell receptor beta chain sequence along with its context. What it recognizes is unknown. The data derive from a study of T cell responses to AZD1222 COVID-19 vaccine. TCRdb keeps only in-frame clones here, not all; method: immunoSEQ multiplex PCR. The sample records about 120,000 clones, around nine tenths being singletons. V dropped 3 bases and J dropped 1 base, with 4 bases sitting between them. The CDR3 is made up of 13 amino acids. The germline CDR1 and CDR2 sequences are SGHTA and FQGNSA. Overall study findings and caveats: Elevations in Spike-specific TCR breadth and depth followed administration of two AZD1222 doses. White British donors predominated, females outnumbered males, and clonal diversity was possibly underestimated.

This receptor was obtained from an adult in good health. The input for sequencing was peripheral blood, taken on day 0 of AZD1222 vaccination. The chain carries TRBV7-2 and TRBJ1-5; D is ambiguous. As DNA, the CDR3 is TGTGCCAGCAGCTTTGAGAGCAATCAGCCCCAGCATTTT. Protein product: CASSFESNQPQHF. Full variable domain (outside the CDR3, taken from reference TRBV7-2 and TRBJ1-5): GAGVSQSPSNKVTEKGKDVELRCDPISGHTALYWYRQSLGQGLEFLIYFQGNSAPDKSGLPSDRFSAERTGGSVSTLTIQRTQQEDSAVYLCASSFESNQPQHFGDGTRLSIL.